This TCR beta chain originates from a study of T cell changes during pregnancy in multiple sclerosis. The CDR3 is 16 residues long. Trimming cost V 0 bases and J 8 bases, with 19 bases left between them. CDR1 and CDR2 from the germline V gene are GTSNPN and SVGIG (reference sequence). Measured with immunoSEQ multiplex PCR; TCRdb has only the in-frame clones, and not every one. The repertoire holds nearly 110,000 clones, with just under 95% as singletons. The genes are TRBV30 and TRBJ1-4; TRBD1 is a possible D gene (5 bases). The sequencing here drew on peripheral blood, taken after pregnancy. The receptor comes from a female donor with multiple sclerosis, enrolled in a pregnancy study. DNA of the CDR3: TGTGCCTGGAGTGTACGGTGGGGGGACGTAAGGGAAAAACTGTTTTTT. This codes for CAWSVRWGDVREKLFF.